Only one count was recorded for the clone carrying this T cell receptor beta chain. Its antigen remains unknown. The junction departs from the called germline gene at one end, perhaps through a read error. The sample comes from a study of CD8+CD57+ T cells in acquired aplastic anemia. Across the whole study: Average DNA yield from sorted CD4+ and CD8+ cells was around 3 ug. Study-level findings and limits: Both patients and controls carried the same twenty-nine CD8+ CDR3 sequences.

From germline, CDR1 is SGHAT and CDR2 FQDESV (reference sequence). The CDR3 has 15 amino acids. Genomic DNA acted as the template from which TCR beta VDJ combination and CDR3 sequence profiling were carried out. TCRdb processed the reads anew with MiXCR; each CDR3 protein has one entry. The sample comprises around 33,000 distinct CDR3 sequences, around 76% of which are singletons, and roughly 22% rests with the top ten. Sequencing was carried out using sorted CD4+, CD8+, or CD8+CD57+ T cells (not recorded which) from PBMCs. This receptor was identified in a human donor in good health, serving as a control. V gene TRBV11-1 combines with J gene TRBJ1-6; D uncertain. The CDR3 nucleotides read TGCGCCAGCAGCTTAGTTCCGGAGAGGAGCTCACCCCTCCACTTT. Its protein product is CASSLVPERSSPLHF.